This T cell receptor (beta chain) was captured in a study of blood T cells in healthy people across ages. With a J-beta primer mix and a sample-barcoded 5' primer, a second PCR ran about 6 to 11 cycles. TCRdb reprocessed the 5' RACE reads with MiXCR, giving one entry per CDR3 protein. This sample has 800,000 to 950,000 distinct CDR3 sequences; almost 30% occur once, and the top ten carry about a tenth. Trimming shortened V by 2 bases and J by 16 bases, and 33 bases separated the two germline ends. This CDR3 contains 18 residues. The germline V gene has CDR1 SGHTA and CDR2 FQGTGA. Whole-study findings and limits: Roughly linear declines in TCR beta diversity per million T cells occurred with age.

On this clonotype: The antigen is undetermined.

This sample also appeared in a second study, on T cells of mothers and their children. According to that study: For each mother, over 9.5 million TCR beta CDR3 reads were obtained, and for each child, roughly 2.8 million.

The TCR sequence derives from a woman aged 40 to 49 in good health. Sequenced material: blood. V gene TRBV7-3 combines with J gene TRBJ2-1; D remains unclear. CDR3 in DNA: TGTGCCAGCAGCTTAGGTCCTCTAAAAGGGTCCAGGTACAATGAGCGCTTCTTC. Translated: CASSLGPLKGSRYNERFF.